The 18 T cell receptor beta chains in this list originate from one sample, sequenced in a study of blood T cell repertoires in COVID-19. Only in-frame clones appear in the TCRdb table, and some are missing; sequencing was by immunoSEQ multiplex PCR. The profile shows about 200,000 clones, about 87% of them singletons. The material sequenced was peripheral blood. These receptors all stem from a man in his sixties who had recovered from COVID-19.

The chain carries TRBV6-5 and TRBJ2-7; 8 bases fit TRBD1. Germline V gene sequence: CDR1 MNHEY, CDR2 SVGAGI. After removal of 6 bases from V and 5 bases from J, the junction contained 12 bases not matched to a gene. The CDR3 has 15 amino acids. CDR3 DNA: TGTGCCAGCAGACAACCAGGGGGCAGAAGCAACGAGCAGTACTTC. Amino acid sequence: CASRQPGGRSNEQYF.

A remark on this clone: Other DNA sequences from this sample encode an identical CDR3 as well. The V and J genes are TRBV5-4 and TRBJ1-1; possibly TRBD1 for D (6 bases). V was clipped by 4 bases and J by 0 bases, with 10 bases between them. This CDR3 is built from 14 residues. The germline V gene has CDR1 SGHNT and CDR2 YYREEE (reference sequence). CDR3 protein: CASSRGGVNTEAFF. In DNA, the CDR3 is TGTGCCAGCAGCAGGGGGGGAGTGAACACTGAAGCTTTCTTT.

This chain uses TRBV9 with TRBJ1-1; weak D call: TRBD1 (5 bases). Germline values: CDR1 SGDLS, CDR2 YYNGEE. V lost 3 bases and J 4 bases, leaving 16 bases between the germline ends. The CDR3 sequence is 15 residues long. The CDR3: CASSARGGLATEAFF. DNA of the CDR3: TGTGCCAGCAGCGCTAGGGGAGGGCTCGCCACTGAAGCTTTCTTT.

The V and J genes are TRBV28 and TRBJ2-5; 8 nucleotides match TRBD1. V was clipped by 5 bases and J by 5 bases; unmatched bases: 10. CDR1 is MDHEN, CDR2 SYDVKM, per germline. CDR3 length equals 15 residues. In DNA form, the CDR3 reads TGTGCCAGCAGTGCAGCCGGGACAGGCTGGGAGACCCAGTACTTC. Translating it yields CASSAAGTGWETQYF.

This clone was counted only a few times. The chain employs TRBV5-1 and TRBJ1-2; 8 bases map to TRBD1. Losses at the gene ends were 4 bases for V and 7 bases for J; bases not matched to a gene: 12. Germline V gives CDR1 SGHRS, CDR2 YFSETQ. This CDR3 has 15 amino acids. DNA for the CDR3: TGCGCCAGCAGCATACAGGGGGGTGTTCTAGGTGGCTACACCTTC. Translation gives CASSIQGGVLGGYTF.

This chain links TRBV19 with TRBJ2-3; 7 bases align to TRBD2. V lost 8 bases, J lost 5 bases, and 10 bases stayed unmatched. This CDR3 comprises 14 residues. The germline V gene has CDR1 LNHDA and CDR2 SQIVND (reference sequence). The CDR3 nucleotides read TGTGCCAGTGGGGCGGGAGCGCTTGGAGATACGCAGTATTTT. Amino acid sequence: CASGAGALGDTQYF.

J is TRBJ1-4 and V is TRBV28; D possibly corresponds to TRBD1 (5 bases). Germline loops: CDR1 MDHEN, CDR2 SYDVKM. CDR3 length: 15 residues. Trimming took off 5 bases at V and 0 bases at J, with 10 bases between the two ends. The chain's CDR3 is CASSTPGATNEKLFF. The DNA for the CDR3 is TGTGCCAGCAGTACTCCGGGGGCAACTAATGAAAAACTGTTTTTT.

This clone was seen only a few times. This sequence joins TRBV9 and TRBJ1-3; no definite D call. The length of the CDR3 is 14 residues. Looked up from germline, CDR1 is SGDLS and CDR2 is YYNGEE. The V and J ends lost 0 bases and 0 bases respectively, with 4 bases between them. The CDR3 DNA sequence: TGTGCCAGCAGCGTAGGGAGCTCTGGAAACACCATATATTTT. Amino acids: CASSVGSSGNTIYF.

The chain joins TRBV30 to TRBJ2-2; TRBD2 agrees at 12 bases. After removal of 4 bases from V and 9 bases from J, the junction contained 9 bases not matched to a gene. Germline assignment: CDR1 GTSNPN and CDR2 SVGIG (reference sequence). The CDR3 is 15 residues long. The CDR3 is CAWKGLAGGPRELFF. CDR3 DNA: TGTGCCTGGAAGGGCCTAGCGGGAGGGCCACGGGAGCTGTTTTTT.

The chain couples TRBV4-3 to TRBJ1-4, with a tentative D call TRBD1 (5 bases). Trimming took 0 bases from V and 2 from J, leaving 13 bases between them. Per germline, CDR1 LGHNA and CDR2 YSLEER. This CDR3 is built from 17 residues. The CDR3 protein is CASSQDLRGGTNEKLFF. The CDR3 region has the DNA TGCGCCAGCAGCCAAGATTTACGGGGGGGGACTAATGAAAAACTGTTTTTT.

The chain carries TRBV4-3 and TRBJ2-3; 9 nucleotides line up with TRBD2. V lost 4 bases to trimming and J lost 0 bases; unmatched junction nucleotides: 8. CDR3 size: 17 residues. Germline V lookup: CDR1 LGHNA, CDR2 YSLEER. The chain's CDR3 is CASSRNRLAASTDTQYF. The CDR3 DNA follows: TGCGCCAGCAGCCGAAATAGACTAGCGGCAAGCACAGATACGCAGTATTTT.

V usage is TRBV30 and J usage is TRBJ2-5, with 9 positions matching TRBD1. The CDR3 consists of 16 residues. V lost 4 bases, J lost 5 bases, and 14 bases stayed unmatched. Per the germline V gene, CDR1 is GTSNPN and CDR2 is SVGIG (reference sequence). The CDR3 reads CAWTGPGQGETETQYF. The CDR3 DNA reads as TGTGCCTGGACCGGACCGGGACAGGGCGAAACGGAGACCCAGTACTTC.

This chain links TRBV2 with TRBJ2-1, with D maybe TRBD2 (5 bases). CDR3 length: 15 residues. Trimming stripped 0 bases from V and 10 bases from J, with 16 bases between. Germline V gene sequence: CDR1 SNHLY, CDR2 FYNNEI. DNA of the CDR3: TGTGCCAGCAGTGAAGCAAATTGGCGGGCAAGGGAGCAGTTCTTC. It yields the protein CASSEANWRAREQFF.

This CDR3 reads CASGFRSSYNEQFF. The CDR3 nucleotides read TGTGCTAGTGGTTTCCGGAGCTCCTACAATGAGCAGTTCTTC. The rearrangement links TRBV12-5 to TRBJ2-1; no definite D call. Deletions cut 3 bases from V and 0 bases from J, with 6 bases between. CDR1 and CDR2 from the germline V gene are LGHNT and FRNRAP. This CDR3 region has 14 residues. Supplemented by reference TRBV12-5 and TRBJ2-1, the full variable domain reads DARVTQTPRHKVTEMGQEVTMRCQPILGHNTVFWYRQTMMQGLELLAYFRNRAPLDDSGMPKDRFSAEMPDATLATLKIQPSEPRDSAVYFCASGFRSSYNEQFFGPGTRLTVL.

This chain connects TRBV20-1 to TRBJ2-1; the D gene is possibly TRBD1 (6 bases). V lost 3 bases to trimming and J lost 3 bases, with 9 bases between them. This CDR3 has 13 residues. CDR1 DFQATT and CDR2 SNEGSKA come from the germline V gene (reference sequence). The CDR3 loop is CSASPGDYNEQFF. The CDR3 nucleotides read TGCAGTGCTAGTCCAGGGGACTACAATGAGCAGTTCTTC.

The chain uses TRBV19 and TRBJ1-2; the D gene is possibly TRBD1 (5 bases). CDR1 LNHDA and CDR2 SQIVND come from the germline V gene (reference sequence). V shed 4 bases and J shed 0 bases, with 9 bases lying between them. The CDR3 extends over 14 amino acids. In nucleotides, the CDR3 is TGTGCCAGTAGTACAGGGATAGCTAACTATGGCTACACCTTC. Encoded protein: CASSTGIANYGYTF.

The chain is built from TRBV12-3 or TRBV12-4 and TRBJ2-5, with TRBD1 identical over 9 bases. Trimming removed 6 bases from V and 6 bases from J; junction bases left unmatched: 5. The CDR3 covers 13 residues. CDR3 in amino acids: CASRGTGLQTQYF. The CDR3, as DNA: TGTGCCAGCAGAGGGACAGGGTTACAGACCCAGTACTTC.

V usage is TRBV5-4 and J usage is TRBJ2-5, with 8 nucleotides matching TRBD1. The CDR3 contains 14 residues. From germline, CDR1 is SGHNT and CDR2 YYREEE (reference sequence). Losses at the gene ends were 3 bases for V and 4 bases for J; bases not matched to a gene: 5. The CDR3 protein is CASSSQGARETQYF. In DNA form, the CDR3 reads TGTGCCAGCAGCTCTCAGGGGGCTAGAGAGACCCAGTACTTC.